This TCR beta chain is from a study of blood T cells in healthy people across ages. A second PCR, run for about 7 to 11 cycles, used a sample-barcoded 5' primer plus a J-beta primer mix. Via MiXCR, TCRdb re-called the 5' RACE reads, giving one row per CDR3 protein. The data contain roughly 1,300,000 distinct CDR3 sequences, roughly 59% of them seen just once; the ten biggest clones take up about 6.3%. This clonotype was observed once. The clonotype originates from a man younger than 30 in good health. The specimen sequenced was blood.

The CDR3 DNA is TGTGCCAGCAGGTCGACAGGCAGGGGGCCGGAAAAACTGTTTTTT. Protein product: CASRSTGRGPEKLFF. The V call is TRBV7-2, the J call TRBJ1-4, with TRBD1 matching 8 bases. The germline V gene encodes CDR1 SGHTA and CDR2 FQGNSA. The CDR3 loop spans 15 amino acids. V gave up 6 bases and J gave up 8 bases; unmatched junction bases: 11. Drawing the rest from reference TRBV7-2 and TRBJ1-4, the complete variable domain is GAGVSQSPSNKVTEKGKDVELRCDPISGHTALYWYRQSLGQGLEFLIYFQGNSAPDKSGLPSDRFSAERTGGSVSTLTIQRTQQEDSAVYLCASRSTGRGPEKLFFGSGTQLSVL.